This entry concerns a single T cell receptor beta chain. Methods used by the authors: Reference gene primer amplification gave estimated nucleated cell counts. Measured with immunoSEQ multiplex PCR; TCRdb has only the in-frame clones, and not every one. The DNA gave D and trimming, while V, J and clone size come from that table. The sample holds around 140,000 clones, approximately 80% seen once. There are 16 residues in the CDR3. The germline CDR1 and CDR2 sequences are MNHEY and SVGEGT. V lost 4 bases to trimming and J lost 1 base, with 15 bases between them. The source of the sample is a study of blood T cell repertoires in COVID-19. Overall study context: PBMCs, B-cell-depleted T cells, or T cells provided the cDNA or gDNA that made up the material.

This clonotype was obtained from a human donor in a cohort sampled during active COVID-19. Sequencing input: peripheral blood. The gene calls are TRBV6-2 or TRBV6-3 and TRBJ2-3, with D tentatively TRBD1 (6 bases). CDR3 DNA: TGTGCCAGCAGTTCCGGGACACGGGGAGGCACAGATACGCAGTATTTT. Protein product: CASSSGTRGGTDTQYF.